This T cell receptor beta chain was found in a study of blood T cell repertoires in COVID-19. In the case of this clone: One end of the junction fails to match germline, which may point to a read error.

The assay was immunoSEQ multiplex PCR, and TCRdb's table has in-frame clones only and misses some. The repertoire has fewer than 350,000 clones, more than 75% of them found once; the top ten carry approximately 2.4%. Germline V gene lookup returns CDR1 MNHEY and CDR2 SVGEGT. This CDR3 has 15 amino acids. Sequencing was performed on PBMCs or T cells enriched from blood (not recorded which). The receptor comes from a woman between 40 and 50 years old with acute COVID-19. The chain employs TRBV6-2 or TRBV6-3 and TRBJ2-2; perhaps TRBD2 as D (6 bases). The CDR3 loop is CASNYGGMNTGELFF. The CDR3 nucleotides are TGTGCCAGCAATTACGGCGGGATGAACACCGGGGAGCTGTTTTTT.